These 17 T cell receptor beta chains were all obtained from the same sample, sequenced in a study of blood T cell repertoires in COVID-19. Only in-frame clones appear in the TCRdb table, and some are missing; sequencing was by immunoSEQ multiplex PCR. The repertoire has 20,000 to 25,000 clones, less than 75% of them found once; the top ten carry around 21%. The specimen sequenced was peripheral blood. These receptors were collected from a human donor in a cohort sampled during active or convalescent COVID-19.

The V gene is TRBV4-3, the J gene TRBJ2-7; 7 bases fit TRBD2. CDR1 and CDR2 from the germline V gene are LGHNA and YSLEER. The CDR3 has 16 residues. V was clipped by 1 base and J by 3 bases; unmatched bases: 9. The CDR3, as DNA: TGCGCCAGCAGCCAAGCGCTATCGGGAGGATACTACGAGCAGTACTTC. Translating it yields CASSQALSGGYYEQYF.

This chain links TRBV19 with TRBJ1-1; 9 bases line up with TRBD1. Per germline, CDR1 LNHDA and CDR2 SQIVND (reference sequence). With V trimmed by 7 bases and J by 0 bases, 6 bases remained unmatched. There are 15 residues in the CDR3. The CDR3 is CASIVTGGMNTEAFF. In DNA form, the CDR3 reads TGTGCCAGTATAGTGACAGGGGGTATGAACACTGAAGCTTTCTTT.

The rearrangement links TRBV10-2 to TRBJ2-7, with 8 bases fitting TRBD1. The CDR3 has 15 amino acids. V dropped 5 bases and J dropped 3; count of bases not matched to a gene: 9. CDR1 and CDR2 (germline): WSHSY, SAAADI. The CDR3: CASSKIGQGVYEQYF. The CDR3 DNA sequence: TGCGCCAGCAGTAAAATTGGACAGGGAGTCTACGAGCAGTACTTC.

The rearrangement joins TRBV2 to TRBJ2-3; TRBD2 agrees at 14 bases. V lost 4 bases to trimming and J lost 5 bases; unmatched junction nucleotides: 5. This CDR3 spans 16 amino acids. Per germline, CDR1 SNHLY and CDR2 FYNNEI. This CDR3 reads CASSAGLAGAIDTQYF. CDR3 nucleotides: TGTGCCAGCAGTGCGGGACTAGCGGGAGCAATAGATACGCAGTATTTT.

The chain uses TRBV30 and TRBJ2-7; D not certain. The germline V and J ends were trimmed by 1 base and 2 bases, with 3 bases remaining between them. Germline V gene data show CDR1 as GTSNPN and CDR2 as SVGIG (reference sequence). The CDR3 contains 11 residues. The CDR3 DNA is TGTGCCTGGAGTGGGCCCTACGAGCAGTACTTC. This encodes CAWSGPYEQYF.

CDR3 DNA: TGCAGTGCACCGAGGGCCCGGACCCAGTACTTC. It yields the protein CSAPRARTQYF. The gene calls are TRBV20-1 and TRBJ2-5; tentative D call: TRBD2 (5 bases). V lost 6 bases, J lost 7 bases, and 12 bases lay in between. Germline assignment: CDR1 DFQATT and CDR2 SNEGSKA (reference sequence). This CDR3 is built from 11 residues.

V and J are TRBV7-9 and TRBJ2-3; 10 bases map to TRBD2. The CDR3 covers 15 residues. With 7 bases clipped from V and 2 bases from J, the junction kept 6 bases outside the gene matches. Germline CDR1 and CDR2: SEHNR and FQNEAQ (reference sequence). In DNA, the CDR3 is TGTGCCAGCAAAAAGCGGGAGGGAACCACAGATACGCAGTATTTT. This codes for CASKKREGTTDTQYF. The full variable domain, its missing parts supplied by reference TRBV7-9 and TRBJ2-3, is DTGVSQNPRHKITKRGQNVTFRCDPISEHNRLYWYRQTLGQGPEFLTYFQNEAQLEKSRLLSDRFSAERPKGSFSTLEIQRTEQGDSAMYLCASKKREGTTDTQYFGPGTRLTVL.

The chain couples TRBV6-2 or TRBV6-3 to TRBJ1-1; D not certain. This CDR3 is 15 amino acids long. Germline CDR1 is MNHEY and CDR2 is SVGEGT. V lost 5 bases and J lost 5, with 18 bases in between. The CDR3 nucleotides read TGTGCCAGCAGTGCCCGGGGTCCATGGCGGACTGAAGCTTTCTTT. Protein sequence: CASSARGPWRTEAFF.

Remarks on this clone: The sample has other DNA sequences that encode this CDR3 too. The CDR3 reads CASSRGQMNTEAFF. For the CDR3, the DNA is TGTGCCAGCAGCCGTGGACAGATGAACACTGAAGCTTTCTTT. V is TRBV7-9 and J is TRBJ1-1; a possible D gene is TRBD1 (6 bases). The CDR3 length is 14 residues. Per the germline V gene, CDR1 is SEHNR and CDR2 is FQNEAQ (reference sequence). V lost 5 bases and J 0 bases, leaving 10 bases between the germline ends.

The chain combines TRBV7-8 with TRBJ2-3; the match to TRBD2 covers 13 bases. The CDR3 runs to 16 residues. Unmatched junction bases numbered 6, after V lost 7 bases and J lost 2 bases. Germline CDR1 SGHVS, CDR2 FQNEAQ. CDR3: CASTQGTSGNTDTQYF. CDR3 nucleotide sequence: TGTGCCAGCACCCAAGGGACTAGCGGGAACACAGATACGCAGTATTTT. Using reference TRBV7-8 and TRBJ2-3 for the parts outside the CDR3, the full variable domain is GAGVSQSPRYKVAKRGQDVALRCDPISGHVSLFWYQQALGQGPEFLTYFQNEAQLDKSGLPSDRFFAERPEGSVSTLKIQRTQQEDSAVYLCASTQGTSGNTDTQYFGPGTRLTVL.

The V call is TRBV9, the J call TRBJ2-5; 9 bases are a match to TRBD1. The CDR3 is 15 amino acids. CDR1 is SGDLS and CDR2 is YYNGEE in the germline V gene. V trimming: 4 bases; J trimming: 5 bases; junction bases outside the gene matches: 9. CDR3: CASSYSVGTGETQYF. The CDR3 region has the DNA TGTGCCAGCAGCTATAGCGTAGGGACAGGGGAGACCCAGTACTTC.

The CDR3 DNA reads as TGTGCCAGCAGCTTAGGAAGAAAGGGGACAGGGCTGAAGGTGGCGACGCAGTATTTT. It encodes CASSLGRKGTGLKVATQYF. The V call is TRBV7-9, the J call TRBJ2-3; TRBD1 matches at 9 bases. This CDR3 contains 19 residues. V was pared by 1 base and J by 9 bases, with 20 bases of the junction left unmatched. Per germline, CDR1 SEHNR and CDR2 FQNEAQ (reference sequence).

The chain couples TRBV7-2 to TRBJ2-7, with 11 bases lining up with TRBD1. Germline-derived CDR1 and CDR2 are SGHTA and FQGNSA. The CDR3 runs 15 residues. With V trimmed by 2 bases and J by 2 bases, 2 bases remained unmatched. This chain's CDR3 is CASSLRTGGAYEQYF. The CDR3 nucleotides read TGTGCCAGCAGCTTAAGGACAGGGGGCGCCTACGAGCAGTACTTC. Full variable domain (rest looked up from reference TRBV7-2 and TRBJ2-7): GAGVSQSPSNKVTEKGKDVELRCDPISGHTALYWYRQSLGQGLEFLIYFQGNSAPDKSGLPSDRFSAERTGGSVSTLTIQRTQQEDSAVYLCASSLRTGGAYEQYFGPGTRLTVT.

By sample fraction, this clone is medium-sized. This chain joins TRBV7-8 and TRBJ2-2; D gene uncertain. This CDR3 is built from 12 residues. CDR1 is SGHVS, CDR2 FQNEAQ, per germline. Trimming removed 3 bases at V and 3 bases at J, with 2 bases between. For the CDR3, the DNA is TGTGCCAGCAGCTTCGACACCGGGGAGCTGTTTTTT. It yields the protein CASSFDTGELFF. Filled out from reference TRBV7-8 and TRBJ2-2, the complete variable domain reads GAGVSQSPRYKVAKRGQDVALRCDPISGHVSLFWYQQALGQGPEFLTYFQNEAQLDKSGLPSDRFFAERPEGSVSTLKIQRTQQEDSAVYLCASSFDTGELFFGEGSRLTVL.

This chain links TRBV11-2 with TRBJ1-5, with D unresolved. The germline V gene has CDR1 SGHAT and CDR2 FQNNGV. CDR3 length: 16 amino acids. Trimming took 0 bases from V and 2 from J, leaving 11 bases between them. CDR3: CASSLDISRGNQPQHF. DNA of the CDR3: TGTGCCAGCAGCTTAGATATATCGCGGGGCAATCAGCCCCAGCATTTT.

This clone was seen a handful of times. The CDR3 sequence is CASSLSAFYGYTF. The CDR3 bases are TGTGCCAGCAGTTTAAGCGCCTTCTATGGCTACACCTTC. This rearrangement joins TRBV27 to TRBJ1-2; D remains unclear. Germline V gene sequence: CDR1 MNHEY, CDR2 SMNVEV (reference sequence). Trimming stripped 2 bases from V and 4 bases from J, with 8 bases between. The CDR3 runs to 13 residues.

This clone appeared a few times. V usage is TRBV19 and J usage is TRBJ1-5; the D gene is possibly TRBD1 (5 bases). This CDR3 is built from 15 residues. Trimming shortened V by 7 bases and J by 1 base, and 14 bases separated the two germline ends. The germline V gene has CDR1 LNHDA and CDR2 SQIVND (reference sequence). In DNA, the CDR3 is TGTGCCAGTAAGTTCCAGGGTAGGAGCAATCAGCCCCAGCATTTT. The encoded protein is CASKFQGRSNQPQHF.